The next 13 T cell receptor beta chains were all read from a single sample in a study of T cells after yellow fever vaccination. Each CDR3 protein is one row after TCRdb ran MiXCR on the 5' RACE reads. The sample carries 100,000 to 150,000 distinct CDR3 sequences, roughly 15% recorded once. This sample comprised CD8+ T cells sorted from PBMCs, obtained 5 days after the yellow fever booster vaccination. The source of these receptors is a man younger than 30 who received the YFV17D yellow fever vaccine.

This clonotype was counted only a few times. V usage is TRBV7-9 and J usage is TRBJ1-3, with D possibly TRBD1 on 6 matching bases. Germline V gene sequence: CDR1 SEHNR, CDR2 FQNEAQ (reference sequence). CDR3 length: 16 residues. V was pared by 2 bases and J by 8 bases, with 19 bases between. CDR3 region: CASSLIVGGAQDTIYF. CDR3 coding DNA: TGTGCCAGCAGCTTAATCGTTGGGGGCGCTCAAGACACCATATATTTT. The variable domain in full, completed from reference TRBV7-9 and TRBJ1-3, reads DTGVSQNPRHKITKRGQNVTFRCDPISEHNRLYWYRQTLGQGPEFLTYFQNEAQLEKSRLLSDRFSAERPKGSFSTLEIQRTEQGDSAMYLCASSLIVGGAQDTIYFGEGSWLTVV.

This clonotype has more than one count but fewer than ten. The chain is built from TRBV14 and TRBJ1-1, with 12 positions matching TRBD1. The V and J ends lost 2 bases and 6 bases, in that order; junction bases with no gene match: 7. The germline V gene has CDR1 SGHDN and CDR2 FVKESK. This CDR3 spans 16 amino acids. As DNA, the CDR3 is TGTGCCAGCAGCCAACCGGGACAGGGGGCGCAAGCTGAAGCTTTCTTT. The encoded protein is CASSQPGQGAQAEAFF.

V and J are TRBV15 and TRBJ1-1, with D possibly matching TRBD1 (6 bases). The germline gives CDR1 LNHNV, CDR2 YYDKDF (reference sequence). This CDR3 is 15 amino acids long. Trimming pared 0 bases from V and 10 bases from J, leaving 18 bases between. CDR3 in DNA: TGTGCCACCAGCAGAGATCGATCAGGGGCGTTGGGAGCTTTCTTT. It codes for CATSRDRSGALGAFF.

J is TRBJ1-1 and V is TRBV29-1; D gene ambiguous. This CDR3 has 10 amino acids. The germline CDR1 and CDR2 sequences are SQVTM and ANQGSEA. The V gene lost 6 bases and the J gene lost 7 bases, with 9 bases spanning the gap. This CDR3 reads CSVLDFEAFF. In nucleotides, the CDR3 is TGCAGCGTGTTGGACTTTGAAGCTTTCTTT.

The chain employs TRBV7-6 and TRBJ1-6; D is uncertain. This CDR3 spans 13 amino acids. CDR1 SGHVS and CDR2 FNYEAQ come from the germline V gene. Trimming removed 9 bases at V and 4 bases at J, with 10 bases between. The CDR3 spells CASARAYNSPLHF. The CDR3 bases are TGTGCCAGTGCTCGGGCGTATAATTCACCCCTCCACTTT.

This clonotype was counted at least ten times. The J gene is TRBJ2-3, the V gene TRBV5-8; the match to TRBD1 covers 7 bases. Germline CDR1 SGHTS, CDR2 YDEGEE. This CDR3 is built from 16 residues. J lost 2 bases, V lost 4 bases, and 10 bases had no gene match. CDR3 DNA sequence: TGTGCCAGCAGCCAACTCCGGGACAGCGCCACAGATACGCAGTATTTT. This gives the protein CASSQLRDSATDTQYF.

This clonotype was found a few times. The chain employs TRBV5-5 and TRBJ2-3, with D unresolved. This CDR3 is 15 amino acids long. Germline loops: CDR1 SGHKS, CDR2 YYEKEE (reference sequence). V lost 0 bases and J lost 0, with 8 bases in between. The CDR3 coding sequence is TGTGCCAGCAGCTTGGCGGGTCCTAGCACAGATACGCAGTATTTT. Its protein product is CASSLAGPSTDTQYF.

This chain links TRBV6-2 or TRBV6-3 with TRBJ2-3, with 9 nucleotides matching TRBD2. The junction had 6 bases not matched to a gene; V was cut back by 2 bases and J by 0 bases. Germline V gene lookup returns CDR1 MNHEY and CDR2 SVGEGT. This CDR3 has 17 residues. This CDR3 is CASSYLPLAGSTDTQYF. The CDR3 region has the DNA TGTGCCAGCAGTTACCTTCCGCTAGCGGGGAGCACAGATACGCAGTATTTT.

This clonotype was recorded a few times. CDR3 in amino acids: CASSQGLAGNEQFF. For the CDR3, the DNA is TGTGCCAGCAGCCAGGGTCTAGCGGGCAATGAGCAGTTCTTC. J is TRBJ2-1 and V is TRBV4-2; TRBD2 matches at 8 bases. Germline V gene sequence: CDR1 LGHNA, CDR2 YNFKEQ. Trimming at V came to 3 bases and at J to 6 bases, leaving 4 bases not matched to a gene. The CDR3 consists of 14 residues.

This clonotype was observed a few times. The V call is TRBV4-1, the J call TRBJ1-3, with D hard to call. The CDR3 runs to 16 residues. Germline-derived CDR1 and CDR2 are MGHRA and YSYEKL. V lost 3 bases, J lost 0 bases, and 12 bases lay in between. The CDR3 loop reads CASSQTMGDSGNTIYF. CDR3 DNA sequence: TGCGCCAGCAGCCAGACGATGGGAGACTCTGGAAACACCATATATTTT.

This clonotype occurred a few times. The rearrangement links TRBV9 to TRBJ1-6; maybe TRBD1 (6 bases). Germline assignment: CDR1 SGDLS and CDR2 YYNGEE. The CDR3 runs to 17 residues. V lost 0 bases to trimming and J lost 3 bases, with 13 bases between them. CDR3 nucleotide sequence: TGTGCCAGCAGCGTAGAAGGGGGGGTCTTCTATAATTCACCCCTCCACTTT. This translates into CASSVEGGVFYNSPLHF.

The table lists this clonotype with a few counts. J is TRBJ1-2 and V is TRBV4-1, with D uncertain. Germline V gene lookup returns CDR1 MGHRA and CDR2 YSYEKL. CDR3 size: 15 residues. With 1 base removed from V and 4 bases from J, the gap between germline ends came to 13 bases. The CDR3 reads CASSQGASPIYGYTF. CDR3 in DNA: TGCGCCAGCAGCCAAGGGGCGAGTCCGATCTATGGCTACACCTTC.

The V and J genes are TRBV7-2 and TRBJ2-4; D possibly corresponds to TRBD2 (6 bases). CDR1 is SGHTA, CDR2 FQGNSA, per germline. This CDR3 is 14 amino acids long. V was clipped by 1 base and J by 6 bases, with 10 bases between them. CDR3 sequence reads: CASSLVGEVNIQYF. CDR3 sequence (DNA): TGTGCCAGCAGCTTAGTAGGGGAGGTAAACATTCAGTACTTC.